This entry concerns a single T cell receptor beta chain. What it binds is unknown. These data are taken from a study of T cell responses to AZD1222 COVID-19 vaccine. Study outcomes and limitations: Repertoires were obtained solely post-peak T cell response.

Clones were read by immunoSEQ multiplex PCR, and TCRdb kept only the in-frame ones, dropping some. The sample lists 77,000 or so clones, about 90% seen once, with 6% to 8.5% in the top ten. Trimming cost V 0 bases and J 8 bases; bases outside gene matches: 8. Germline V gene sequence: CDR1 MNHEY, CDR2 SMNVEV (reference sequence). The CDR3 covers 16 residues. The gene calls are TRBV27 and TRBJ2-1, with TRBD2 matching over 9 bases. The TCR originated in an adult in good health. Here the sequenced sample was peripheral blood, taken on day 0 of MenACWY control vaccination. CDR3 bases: TGTGCCAGCAGTTTATCGTCGGCTAGCGGGACCCATGAGCAGTTCTTC. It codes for CASSLSSASGTHEQFF.